This entry lists 14 T cell receptor beta chains sequenced from one sample in a study of early T cells in non-severe SARS-CoV-2 infection. TCRdb ran MiXCR on the 5' RACE reads and lists one entry per CDR3 protein. This table holds some 42,000 distinct CDR3 sequences, approximately 6.3% found once. This specimen consisted of whole blood, obtained at baseline. The receptor source for this set is an adult who was a healthcare worker with PCR-confirmed SARS-CoV-2 infection or an uninfected control (not recorded which).

This clonotype has a count of ten or more. This chain joins TRBV12-3 or TRBV12-4 and TRBJ1-1; unclear D gene. The CDR3 is 12 amino acids. Trimming took off 2 bases at V and 2 bases at J, with 3 bases between the two ends. CDR3 residues: CASSLRNTEAFF. The CDR3 nucleotides read TGTGCCAGCAGTTTACGTAACACTGAAGCTTTCTTT.

The table lists this clonotype with many counts. The V call is TRBV2, the J call TRBJ1-5, with 8 nucleotides matching TRBD1. The V gene end was trimmed by 0 bases and the J gene end by 0 bases; junction bases not matched to a gene: 4. The CDR3 runs to 17 residues. Germline loops: CDR1 SNHLY, CDR2 FYNNEI. The CDR3 coding sequence is TGTGCCAGCAGTGAAGCGCGGACAGGGCGTAGCAATCAGCCCCAGCATTTT. Protein sequence: CASSEARTGRSNQPQHF.

This clonotype occurred many times. The V call is TRBV2, the J call TRBJ1-1; D uncertain. Trimming removed 7 bases at V and 1 base at J, with 7 bases between. This CDR3 spans 12 amino acids. Looked up from germline, CDR1 is SNHLY and CDR2 is FYNNEI. CDR3 coding DNA: TGTGCCAGCATGGTAGGGAACACTGAAGCTTTCTTT. Translating gives CASMVGNTEAFF.

This clonotype was detected many times. This sequence joins TRBV27 and TRBJ1-5; 7 positions match TRBD1. The CDR3 runs 14 residues. Looked up from germline, CDR1 is MNHEY and CDR2 is SMNVEV (reference sequence). With V trimmed by 2 bases and J by 2 bases, 0 bases remained unmatched. In DNA, the CDR3 is TGTGCCAGCAGTTTACAGGGGGGCAATCAGCCCCAGCATTTT. It codes for CASSLQGGNQPQHF.

The rearrangement uses TRBV7-2 and TRBJ2-3; 9 bases agree with TRBD1. The CDR3 is 16 amino acids. From germline, CDR1 is SGHTA and CDR2 FQGNSA. J lost 5 bases, V lost 6 bases, and 12 bases had no gene match. CDR3 DNA: TGTGCCAGCAGGAAACCGGGACAGGGCGGTAGAGATACGCAGTATTTT. Translation: CASRKPGQGGRDTQYF.

In this sample, this clonotype turned up many times. The DNA for the CDR3 is TGTGCCAGCGCCCGGGGCCAGGGGGCTTTATACGAGCAGTACTTC. Its protein is CASARGQGALYEQYF. The chain links TRBV6-5 to TRBJ2-7; 8 bases are shared with TRBD1. The V segment lost 8 bases and the J segment 4 bases; nucleotides outside the gene matches: 13. This CDR3 has 15 amino acids. CDR1 and CDR2 (germline): MNHEY, SVGAGI.

This clonotype was seen only a few times. The chain is built from TRBV11-2 and TRBJ1-6, with D unresolved. The CDR3 has 13 amino acids. Trimming cost V 5 bases and J 8 bases, with 10 bases left between them. CDR1 and CDR2 (germline): SGHAT, FQNNGV. CDR3 in DNA: TGTGCCAGCAGCGACTTGCGGGATTCACCCCTCCACTTT. This translates into CASSDLRDSPLHF. Combining the CDR3 with reference TRBV11-2 and TRBJ1-6 gives the whole variable domain EAGVAQSPRYKIIEKRQSVAFWCNPISGHATLYWYQQILGQGPKLLIQFQNNGVVDDSQLPKDRFSAERLKGVDSTLKIQPAKLEDSAVYLCASSDLRDSPLHFGNGTRLTVT.

This clonotype was counted many times. The chain is built from TRBV20-1 and TRBJ2-1; the D is unclear. The V gene's germline CDR1 is DFQATT and CDR2 SNEGSKA (reference sequence). The ends were cut back, 3 bases at V and 8 bases at J, with 11 bases in the middle. This CDR3 has 12 residues. CDR3 DNA sequence: TGCAGTGCTAGCCGCCAGTCCCATGAGCAGTTCTTC. It is translated as CSASRQSHEQFF.

The chain links TRBV28 to TRBJ2-5; D possibly corresponds to TRBD1 (6 bases). CDR1 is MDHEN and CDR2 is SYDVKM in the germline V gene. The ends were cut back, 6 bases at V and 2 bases at J, with 19 bases in the middle. The CDR3 has 16 residues. CDR3 region: CASRGASAGQQETQYF. The DNA for the CDR3 is TGTGCCAGCAGGGGGGCGTCGGCCGGACAACAAGAGACCCAGTACTTC.

There are a few counts of this clonotype. The V and J genes are TRBV7-2 and TRBJ2-3, with 10 nucleotides matching TRBD2. V was pared by 1 base and J by 1 base, with 5 bases of the junction left unmatched. The germline V gene has CDR1 SGHTA and CDR2 FQGNSA. The CDR3 totals 17 residues. CDR3 bases: TGTGCCAGCAGCTTAGGGCTTAGCGGGGGGCGCACAGATACGCAGTATTTT. This encodes CASSLGLSGGRTDTQYF.

The rearrangement joins TRBV27 to TRBJ2-7; 7 bases are a match to TRBD2. Trimming cost V 2 bases and J 4 bases; bases outside gene matches: 5. Germline loops: CDR1 MNHEY, CDR2 SMNVEV (reference sequence). The CDR3 is 14 residues long. The CDR3 coding sequence is TGTGCCAGCAGTTTAGAGGCTAGCGGTTACGAGCAGTACTTC. Its protein is CASSLEASGYEQYF.

This chain connects TRBV19 to TRBJ2-2; 9 nucleotides line up with TRBD1. V lost 6 bases, J lost 5 bases, and 7 bases stayed unmatched. This CDR3 is built from 15 residues. Germline V gives CDR1 LNHDA, CDR2 SQIVND (reference sequence). The CDR3 DNA is TGTGCCAGTAGAACAGGGGGCGCGGGGACCGGGGAGCTGTTTTTT. The encoded protein is CASRTGGAGTGELFF.

This clonotype was counted many times. This chain connects TRBV5-5 to TRBJ1-1; maybe TRBD1 (5 bases). The CDR3 is made up of 16 amino acids. Trimming left V 4 bases short and J 0 bases short, with 16 bases between. Germline CDR1 reads SGHKS; CDR2 reads YYEKEE (reference sequence). The CDR3 reads CASSLHPTVLNTEAFF. CDR3 nucleotide sequence: TGTGCCAGCAGCCTCCACCCGACAGTCCTGAACACTGAAGCTTTCTTT.

The chain joins TRBV7-2 to TRBJ1-3; a weak D match, TRBD1 (6 bases). The V end lost 2 bases, the J end lost 2 bases, and 10 bases lay between the germline ends. The CDR3 runs to 15 residues. Germline CDR1 is SGHTA and CDR2 is FQGNSA. CDR3 DNA: TGTGCCAGCAGCTTATGGGGGGGCACTGGAAACACCATATATTTT. This sequence encodes CASSLWGGTGNTIYF.